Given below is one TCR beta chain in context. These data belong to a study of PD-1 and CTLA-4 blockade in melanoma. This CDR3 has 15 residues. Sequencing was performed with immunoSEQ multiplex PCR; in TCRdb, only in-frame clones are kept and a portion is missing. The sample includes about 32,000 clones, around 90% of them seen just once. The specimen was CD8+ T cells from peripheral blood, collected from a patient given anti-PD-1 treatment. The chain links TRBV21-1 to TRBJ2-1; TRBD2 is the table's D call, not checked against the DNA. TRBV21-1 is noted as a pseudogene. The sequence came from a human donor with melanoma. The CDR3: CASSNRFSSYNEQFF. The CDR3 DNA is TGTGCCAGCAGCAACCGATTTAGCTCCTACAATGAGCAGTTCTTC.